The text below deals with one T cell receptor (beta chain). As handled by the study authors: Amplified reference gene primers provided the basis for estimating nucleated cell counts. Libraries were prepared by immunoSEQ multiplex PCR; TCRdb keeps only in-frame clonotypes and omits some of them. That table supplies the V and J calls and clone size; D and trimming were determined from the DNA. Of about 230,000 clones listed, 65% to 90% are singletons. Germline CDR1 and CDR2: KGHSH and LQKENI. The CDR3 covers 16 residues. Trimming shortened V by 2 bases and J by 4 bases, and 17 bases separated the two germline ends. The entry originates in a study of blood T cell repertoires in COVID-19. About the study: PBMCs, B-cell-depleted T cells, or T cells provided the cDNA or gDNA that made up the material.

This TCR was recovered from a woman aged 45 to 65 with acute or convalescent COVID-19. Sequencing was performed on peripheral blood. The rearrangement joins TRBV18 to TRBJ1-1; perhaps TRBD1 as D (6 bases). The CDR3 nucleotides are TGTGCCAGCTCACCAACAACGCAGGGGTCGAGCACTGAAGCTTTCTTT. Translation gives CASSPTTQGSSTEAFF.